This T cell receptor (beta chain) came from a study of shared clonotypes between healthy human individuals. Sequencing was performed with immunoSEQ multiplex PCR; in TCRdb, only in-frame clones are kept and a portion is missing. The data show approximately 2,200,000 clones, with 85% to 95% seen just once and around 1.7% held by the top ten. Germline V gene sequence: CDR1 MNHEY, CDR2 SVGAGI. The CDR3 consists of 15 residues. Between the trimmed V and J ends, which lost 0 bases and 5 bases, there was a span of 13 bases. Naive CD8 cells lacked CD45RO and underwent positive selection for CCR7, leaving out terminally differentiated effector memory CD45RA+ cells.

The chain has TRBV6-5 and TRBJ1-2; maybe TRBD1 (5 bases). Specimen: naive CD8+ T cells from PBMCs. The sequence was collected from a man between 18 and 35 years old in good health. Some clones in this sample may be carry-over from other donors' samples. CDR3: CASSYSNRGEYGYTF. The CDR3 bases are TGTGCCAGCAGTTACTCGAATCGAGGGGAGTATGGCTACACCTTC.